This T cell receptor beta chain was identified during a study of regulatory T cells in long-lasting Graves disease. CDR1 and CDR2 from the germline V gene are MNHNS and SASEGT. The CDR3 has 13 amino acids. Trimming took 6 bases from V and 2 from J; bases not matched to a gene: 4. Through Arm-PCR of CDR3 regions and iRepertoire HTBI primers, TCR beta libraries were built. MiXCR was run by TCRdb on the multiplex PCR reads, yielding one entry per CDR3 protein. The sample shows a few hundred thousand distinct CDR3 sequences, 20% to 25% of them seen only once. This clonotype was counted ten times or more. Time point indicated: persistent/refractory GD, antithyroid drugs over 5 years with positive TRAb. The authors made the TCR library using RNA they extracted from PBMCs. By American Thyroid Association guidelines, Graves' disease was diagnosed in the cohort. In Xi'an, China, an endocrinology department was the source of patients.

The TCR comes from a female donor with Graves disease. This chain links TRBV6-1 with TRBJ2-7, with 7 bases fitting TRBD2. The material sequenced was peripheral blood mononuclear cells (PBMCs), taken when the disease was refractory, from a patient treated with antithyroid drugs. CDR3 in amino acids: CASSIGRTYEQYF. CDR3 sequence (DNA): TGTGCCAGCAGCATCGGGAGGACCTACGAGCAGTACTTC.